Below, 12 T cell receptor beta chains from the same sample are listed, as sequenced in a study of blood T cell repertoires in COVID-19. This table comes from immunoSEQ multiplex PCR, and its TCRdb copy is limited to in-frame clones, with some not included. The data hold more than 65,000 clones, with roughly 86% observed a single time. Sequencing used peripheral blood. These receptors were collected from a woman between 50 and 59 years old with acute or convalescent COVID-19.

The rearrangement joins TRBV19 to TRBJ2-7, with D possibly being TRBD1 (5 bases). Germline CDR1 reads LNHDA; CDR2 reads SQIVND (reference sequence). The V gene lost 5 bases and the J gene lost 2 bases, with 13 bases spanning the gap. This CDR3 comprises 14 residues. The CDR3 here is CASSRLQAPYEQYF. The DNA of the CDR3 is TGTGCCAGTAGTCGATTACAGGCTCCCTACGAGCAGTACTTC.

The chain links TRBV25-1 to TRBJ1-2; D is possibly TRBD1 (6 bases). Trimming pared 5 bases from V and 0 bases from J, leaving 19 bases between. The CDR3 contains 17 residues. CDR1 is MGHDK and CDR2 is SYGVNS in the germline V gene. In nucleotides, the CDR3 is TGTGCCAGCAGTCCCCGGCAGGGGATTGGAGCTAACTATGGCTACACCTTC. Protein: CASSPRQGIGANYGYTF.

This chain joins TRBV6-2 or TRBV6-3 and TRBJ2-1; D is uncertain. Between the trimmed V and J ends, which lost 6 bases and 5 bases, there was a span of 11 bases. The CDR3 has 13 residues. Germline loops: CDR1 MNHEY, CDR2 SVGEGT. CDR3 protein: CASSELENNEQFF. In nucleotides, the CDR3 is TGTGCCAGCAGCGAACTTGAAAACAATGAGCAGTTCTTC.

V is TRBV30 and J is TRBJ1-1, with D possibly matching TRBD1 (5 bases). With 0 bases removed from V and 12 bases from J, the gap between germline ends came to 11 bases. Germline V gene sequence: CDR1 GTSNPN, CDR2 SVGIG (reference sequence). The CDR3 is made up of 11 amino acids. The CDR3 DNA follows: TGTGCCTGGAGTGTACAGGTCGAAACTTTCTTT. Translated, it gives CAWSVQVETFF.

DNA for the CDR3: TGTGCCAGCAGCAAAGATTCCGGGGTAGGAAATTCACCCCTCCACTTT. This sequence encodes CASSKDSGVGNSPLHF. The chain combines TRBV21-1 with TRBJ1-6. TRBV21-1 is assigned pseudogene status. CDR3 length: 16 residues.

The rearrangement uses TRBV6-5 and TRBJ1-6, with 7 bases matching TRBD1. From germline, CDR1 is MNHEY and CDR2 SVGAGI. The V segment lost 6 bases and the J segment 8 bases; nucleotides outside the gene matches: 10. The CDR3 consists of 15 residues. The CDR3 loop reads CASSDPGQRDSPLHF. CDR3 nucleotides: TGTGCCAGCAGCGATCCGGGACAGCGAGATTCACCCCTCCACTTT.

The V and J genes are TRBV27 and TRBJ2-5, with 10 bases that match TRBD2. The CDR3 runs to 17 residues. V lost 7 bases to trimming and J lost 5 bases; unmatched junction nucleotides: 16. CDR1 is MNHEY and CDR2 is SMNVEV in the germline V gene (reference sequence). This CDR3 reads CASNRVDSGGFRETQYF. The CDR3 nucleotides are TGTGCCAGCAACCGGGTAGATAGCGGGGGGTTCCGGGAGACCCAGTACTTC.

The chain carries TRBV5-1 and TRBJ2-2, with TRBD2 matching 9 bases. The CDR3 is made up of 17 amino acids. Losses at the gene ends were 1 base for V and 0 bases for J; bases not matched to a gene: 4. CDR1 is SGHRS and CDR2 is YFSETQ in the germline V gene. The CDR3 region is CASSLTLAGSNTGELFF. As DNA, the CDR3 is TGCGCCAGCAGCTTGACCCTAGCGGGGTCGAACACCGGGGAGCTGTTTTTT.

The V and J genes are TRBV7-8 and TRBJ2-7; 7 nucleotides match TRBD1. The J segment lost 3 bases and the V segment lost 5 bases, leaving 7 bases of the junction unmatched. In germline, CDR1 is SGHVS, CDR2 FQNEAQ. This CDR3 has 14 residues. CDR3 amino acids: CASSPGTVNYEQYF. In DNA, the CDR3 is TGTGCCAGCAGCCCCGGGACAGTTAACTACGAGCAGTACTTC.

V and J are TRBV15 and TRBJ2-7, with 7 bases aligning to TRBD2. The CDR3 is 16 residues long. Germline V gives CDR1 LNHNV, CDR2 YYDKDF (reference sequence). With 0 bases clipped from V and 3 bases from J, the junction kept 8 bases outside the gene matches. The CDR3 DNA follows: TGTGCCACCAGCAGAGATGGAGAAGGGAGGGACTACGAGCAGTACTTC. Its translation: CATSRDGEGRDYEQYF.

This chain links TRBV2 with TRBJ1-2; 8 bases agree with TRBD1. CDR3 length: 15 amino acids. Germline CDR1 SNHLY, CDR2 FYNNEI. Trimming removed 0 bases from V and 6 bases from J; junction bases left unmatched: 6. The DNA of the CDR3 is TGTGCCAGCAGTGAAGCCCGGACAGGGCAGGATGGCTACACCTTC. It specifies CASSEARTGQDGYTF. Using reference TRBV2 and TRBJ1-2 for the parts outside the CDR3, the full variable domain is EPEVTQTPSHQVTQMGQEVILRCVPISNHLYFYWYRQILGQKVEFLVSFYNNEISEKSEIFDDQFSVERPDGSNFTLKIRSTKLEDSAMYFCASSEARTGQDGYTFGSGTRLTVV.

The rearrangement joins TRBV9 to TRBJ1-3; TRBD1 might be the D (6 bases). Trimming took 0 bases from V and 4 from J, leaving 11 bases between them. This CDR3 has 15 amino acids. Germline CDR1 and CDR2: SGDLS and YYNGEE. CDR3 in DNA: TGTGCCAGCAGCGTAGATGGGGGCCAGGGAAACACCATATATTTT. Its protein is CASSVDGGQGNTIYF.